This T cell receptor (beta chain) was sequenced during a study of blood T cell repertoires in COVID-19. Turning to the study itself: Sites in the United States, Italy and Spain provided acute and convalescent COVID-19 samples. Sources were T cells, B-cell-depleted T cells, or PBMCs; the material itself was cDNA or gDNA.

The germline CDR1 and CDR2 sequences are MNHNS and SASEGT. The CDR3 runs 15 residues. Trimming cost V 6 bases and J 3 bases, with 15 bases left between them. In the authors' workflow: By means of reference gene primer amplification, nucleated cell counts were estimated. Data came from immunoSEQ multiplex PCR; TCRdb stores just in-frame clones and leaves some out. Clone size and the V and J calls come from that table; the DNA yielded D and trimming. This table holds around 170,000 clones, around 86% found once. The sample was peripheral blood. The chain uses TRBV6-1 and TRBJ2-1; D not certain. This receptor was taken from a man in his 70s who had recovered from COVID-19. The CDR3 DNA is TGTGCCAGCAGCTCCCTTAGCCTAGTCTACAATGAGCAGTTCTTC. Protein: CASSSLSLVYNEQFF.